This T cell receptor beta chain is drawn from a study of blood T cell repertoires in COVID-19. Study information: Italy, Spain and the United States were the sources of the convalescent and acute COVID-19 samples. The cDNA or gDNA used as material had been derived from T cells, B-cell-depleted T cells, or PBMCs.

There are 14 residues in the CDR3. The germline V gene encodes CDR1 SGHVS and CDR2 FNYEAQ. V lost 1 base and J 3 bases, leaving 10 bases between the germline ends. In the original processing: The assay estimated nucleated cells by amplifying reference gene primers. Clones were read by immunoSEQ multiplex PCR, and TCRdb kept only the in-frame ones, dropping some. V and J calls and clone size are as listed in that table; D and trimming were resolved from the DNA. This table has roughly 40,000 clones, under 80% appearing once. The TCR sequence derives from a man older than 75 with acute or convalescent COVID-19. This sequence joins TRBV7-6 and TRBJ2-7; D possibly corresponds to TRBD2 (6 bases). The sequenced sample was peripheral blood. CDR3 DNA sequence: TGTGCCAGCAGCTTAGAACCGGGGGACTACGAGCAGTACTTC. Translated: CASSLEPGDYEQYF.